These 30 T cell receptor beta chains originate from one sample sequenced in a study of tumor-infiltrating lymphocytes in primary liver carcinoma. RNA isolated from unsorted whole blood supplied the blood RNA, with germline DNA also extracted. Synthesis of TCR beta cDNA was carried out from 500 ng total RNA with a constant-region primer. Library construction for TCR beta comprised three nested multiplex PCR rounds performed with slightly modified ARM-PCR. Both of the initial two PCR rounds ran for about 11 cycles and employed TRBV1-TRBV30 forward primers alongside a C-beta reverse primer. MiXCR, applied by TCRdb to the multiplex PCR reads, yields one record per CDR3 protein. This table has about 310,000 distinct CDR3 sequences, roughly three fifths appearing once. The sample comprised peripheral blood. Receptor source: a woman younger than 45 with primary liver carcinoma and hepatitis B virus infection.

This clonotype was seen once. The chain is built from TRBV4-3 and TRBJ1-4; D call uncertain. V lost 0 bases to trimming and J lost 8 bases, with 19 bases between them. Germline V lookup: CDR1 LGHNA, CDR2 YSLEER. The CDR3 loop spans 17 amino acids. This CDR3 is CASSQDNPLGWPEKLFF. The CDR3 nucleotides read TGCGCCAGCAGCCAAGATAACCCCCTTGGATGGCCCGAAAAACTGTTTTTT.

This sequence joins TRBV5-6 and TRBJ2-2; 10 bases fit TRBD2. The V gene end was trimmed by 4 bases and the J gene end by 7 bases; junction bases not matched to a gene: 13. The CDR3 loop spans 17 amino acids. Germline CDR1 SGHDT, CDR2 YYEEEE. The CDR3 nucleotides read TGTGCCAGCAGCGGGCCGATGAGCGGGAGGGCCGGCGGGGAGCTGTTTTTT. This sequence encodes CASSGPMSGRAGGELFF.

V is TRBV6-1 and J is TRBJ2-5; TRBD2 matches 11 bases. The CDR3 totals 16 residues. J lost 7 bases, V lost 2 bases, and 9 bases had no gene match. Germline assignment: CDR1 MNHNS and CDR2 SASEGT. This CDR3 reads CASSETLAGGGGTQYF. The CDR3, as DNA: TGTGCCAGCAGTGAAACCCTAGCGGGAGGAGGGGGGACCCAGTACTTC.

This clonotype has only a few counts. The genes are TRBV5-5 and TRBJ2-7, with a weak D call TRBD2 (5 bases). The V end was cut by 0 bases, the J end by 2 bases, with 15 bases between. The CDR3 extends over 16 amino acids. Germline V gene data show CDR1 as SGHKS and CDR2 as YYEKEE (reference sequence). CDR3 DNA: TGTGCCAGCAGCTTGGCCGAGGACTTAAGAACCTACGAGCAGTACTTC. This codes for CASSLAEDLRTYEQYF.

Details on this clonotype: The CDR3 end shows no conserved phenylalanine or tryptophan, and so a read error is likely. The chain uses TRBV6-1 and TRBJ2-1; 7 nucleotides line up with TRBD2. The germline V gene encodes CDR1 MNHNS and CDR2 SASEGT. Trimming removed 5 bases from V and 4 bases from J; junction bases left unmatched: 8. CDR3 length: 15 amino acids. Here the CDR3 DNA reads TGTGCCAGCAGTAGCCGCGGGAGTTATTACAATGAGCAGTTCTAC. Residues: CASSSRGSYYNEQFY.

As for this clonotype: As the CDR3 is not closed by the conserved phenylalanine or tryptophan, this likely results from a read error. This rearrangement joins TRBV11-2 to TRBJ1-6; D is perhaps TRBD1 (5 bases). The CDR3 has 18 amino acids. Germline V gene lookup returns CDR1 SGHAT and CDR2 FQNNGV. CDR3 DNA sequence: TGTGCCAACAGCTTAGTGGGGGACCGGGACGGCCCTTATTCACCCCTCCACTTG. Translating gives CANSLVGDRDGPYSPLHL.

A few counts support this clonotype. The chain recombines TRBV7-9 with TRBJ2-7; TRBD1 agrees at 7 bases. Germline CDR1 and CDR2: SEHNR and FQNEAQ (reference sequence). V shed 3 bases, J shed 4 bases, and the junction held 6 bases outside the gene matches. The CDR3 is 14 residues long. The CDR3 nucleotides are TGTGCCAGCAGCTTTACAGGGGTGGTTTACGAGCAGTACTTC. As protein: CASSFTGVVYEQYF.

This chain connects TRBV28 to TRBJ1-2; the D is unclear. The length of the CDR3 is 15 residues. Trimming took 6 bases from V and 6 from J, leaving 20 bases between them. Germline CDR1 and CDR2: MDHEN and SYDVKM. Here the CDR3 reads CASRPFGKSGDGYTF. The CDR3 DNA reads TGTGCCAGCAGGCCATTCGGAAAATCAGGAGATGGCTACACCTTC.

Regarding this clonotype: The junction does not match germline at one end; this may be a read error. The CDR3 DNA is TGCGCCAGCAGTTGGGTGGGAGTCACAGATAGGCAGTATTTT. Translation: CASSWVGVTDRQYF. The chain employs TRBV10-2 and TRBJ2-3; TRBD2 might be the D (5 bases). The CDR3 has 14 residues. CDR1 is WSHSY and CDR2 is SAAADI in the germline V gene.

On this clonotype: The junction departs from germline at one end; a sequencing error may be responsible. The chain joins TRBV11-2 to TRBJ2-3; D possibly uses TRBD1 or TRBD2 (5 bases each). Germline CDR1 SGHAT, CDR2 FQNNGV. This CDR3 spans 15 amino acids. DNA of the CDR3: TGTGGCAGCAGCTTAACGAGTGGGGGTCCAGATACGCATTATTTT. Encoded protein: CGSSLTSGGPDTHYF.

This chain connects TRBV11-2 to TRBJ2-7; TRBD2 agrees at 8 bases. This CDR3 has 17 amino acids. Germline CDR1 SGHAT, CDR2 FQNNGV. Trimming cost V 2 bases and J 12 bases; bases outside gene matches: 21. The CDR3 DNA is TGTGCCAGCAGCTTACAACCGACTAGCGTCGCCTCTGGGGAACTGTACTTC. As protein: CASSLQPTSVASGELYF.

Notes on this clonotype: This could be a read error, since a much larger clone is one nucleotide away. The rearrangement uses TRBV5-1 and TRBJ2-7; D possibly corresponds to TRBD1 (5 bases). Trimming took 0 bases from V and 7 from J, leaving 11 bases between them. CDR1 is SGHRS and CDR2 is YFSETQ in the germline V gene. This CDR3 region has 13 residues. The CDR3 DNA follows: TGCGCCAGCAGCTTGGGGAACAGGAGAGAGCAGTACTTC. Encoded protein: CASSLGNRREQYF.

In this sample, this clonotype turned up many times. The chain links TRBV13 to TRBJ2-4, with D perhaps matching TRBD2 (6 bases). The V end was cut by 5 bases, the J end by 3 bases, with 17 bases between. CDR1 PRHDT and CDR2 FYEKMQ come from the germline V gene (reference sequence). The length of the CDR3 is 16 residues. CDR3 sequence: CASSPEGRLDKNIQYF. CDR3 bases: TGTGCCAGCAGCCCCGAGGGGAGGCTCGACAAAAACATTCAGTACTTC.

To note about this clonotype: A much larger clone sits a single nucleotide away, making a read error possible. The chain couples TRBV4-1 to TRBJ2-1; D gene unclear. Germline V gene data show CDR1 as MGHRA and CDR2 as YSYEKL. The CDR3 contains 15 residues. The chain's CDR3 is CTSSQGLQNHNEQFF. The CDR3 DNA reads TGCACCAGCAGCCAAGGCCTACAGAATCACAATGAGCAGTTCTTC.

This clonotype was counted only a few times. One end of the junction fails to match germline, which may point to a read error. V usage is TRBV12-3 or TRBV12-4 and J usage is TRBJ2-3; no clear D. The CDR3 covers 12 residues. Here the CDR3 reads CASSLGPGELDF. CDR3 DNA sequence: TGTGCCAGCAGTTTGGGCCCCGGAGAGTTGGATTTT.

V gene TRBV11-2 combines with J gene TRBJ2-5; 9 nucleotides align to TRBD2. The ends lost 5 bases at V and 5 bases at J; junction bases unmatched: 15. Germline V gives CDR1 SGHAT, CDR2 FQNNGV. CDR3 length equals 17 residues. The CDR3 spells CASSKLAGAVGKETQYF. For the CDR3, the DNA is TGTGCCAGCAGCAAATTAGCGGGAGCGGTGGGAAAGGAGACCCAGTACTTC.

This clonotype appeared a single time. This could be a read error, since a much larger clone is one nucleotide away. This sequence joins TRBV4-2 and TRBJ2-7; D possibly corresponds to TRBD2 (6 bases). The CDR3 runs to 15 residues. Per the germline V gene, CDR1 is LGHNA and CDR2 is YNFKEQ. CDR3 in amino acids: CAGSQEGPLSYEQYF. In DNA, the CDR3 is TGTGCCGGCAGCCAGGAGGGGCCTTTGTCCTACGAGCAGTACTTC.

About this clonotype itself: This clone may be a read error of a much larger clone one base away. The chain links TRBV11-2 to TRBJ2-7; D ambiguous. CDR3 size: 13 residues. Germline-derived CDR1 and CDR2 are SGHAT and FQNNGV. The CDR3, as DNA: TGTACCAGCAGCTTGGGCGGATACTACGAGCAGTACTTC. Translating gives CTSSLGGYYEQYF.

This clonotype was seen only a few times. The CDR3 region has the DNA TGTGCCAGCAGTTACTCGGTGTCGAGCTGGACCGCCTCGGGCGGCTACACCTTC. Amino acids: CASSYSVSSWTASGGYTF. The rearrangement links TRBV6-5 to TRBJ1-2; D not certain. The V and J ends lost 0 bases and 8 bases respectively, with 25 bases between them. The CDR3 runs to 18 residues. Germline V lookup: CDR1 MNHEY, CDR2 SVGAGI.

As regards this clonotype: A much larger clone lies a single base off, so this may be a read error. The chain uses TRBV29-1 and TRBJ2-2, with D perhaps matching TRBD2 (5 bases). This CDR3 comprises 13 residues. Germline CDR1 is SQVTM and CDR2 is ANQGSEA. Trimming took off 4 bases at V and 4 bases at J, with 10 bases between the two ends. CDR3 nucleotide sequence: TGCAGCGTTGTAGCGTATGTCACCGGGGAGCTGTTTTTT. Its translation is CSVVAYVTGELFF.

The sample holds a few counts of this clonotype. The chain employs TRBV7-9 and TRBJ2-7; the match to TRBD1 covers 10 bases. CDR1 is SEHNR, CDR2 FQNEAQ, per germline (reference sequence). The CDR3 runs to 13 residues. V lost 8 bases, J lost 4 bases, and 5 bases stayed unmatched. The CDR3 loop is CASGRDRGYEQYF. Here the CDR3 DNA reads TGTGCCAGCGGTAGGGACAGGGGTTACGAGCAGTACTTC.

In DNA, the CDR3 is TGTGCCAGCAGCTCGGGCTCCGGGGCGACAGATACGCAGTATTTT. It specifies CASSSGSGATDTQYF. The genes are TRBV5-5 and TRBJ2-3, with D perhaps being TRBD1 or TRBD2 (5 bases each). CDR3 length equals 15 residues. The V gene lost 3 bases and the J gene lost 3 bases, with 14 bases spanning the gap. Germline CDR1 SGHKS, CDR2 YYEKEE (reference sequence).

This clonotype was picked up a small number of times. The V and J genes are TRBV6-5 and TRBJ2-7; 7 bases align to TRBD1. The CDR3 length is 14 residues. Trimming removed 4 bases from V and 6 bases from J; junction bases left unmatched: 9. Germline lookup yields CDR1 MNHEY and CDR2 SVGAGI. CDR3 DNA: TGTGCCAGCAGTTCCCCCAGACAGGGCCCCGAGCAGTACTTC. This gives the protein CASSSPRQGPEQYF.

To note about this clonotype: A junction boundary mismatches the germline segment, possibly from a read error. The chain carries TRBV6-2 or TRBV6-3 and TRBJ2-1; the match to TRBD2 covers 15 bases. Germline CDR1 is MNHEY and CDR2 is SVGEGT. This CDR3 comprises 18 residues. CDR3 sequence reads: CPSSGTSGGLSSYNEQFF. Here the CDR3 DNA reads TGTCCCAGCAGTGGGACTAGCGGGGGGTTAAGCTCCTACAATGAGCAGTTCTTC.

In the case of this clonotype: The germline gene is not matched at one end of the junction; a read error may be the cause. The chain combines TRBV28 with TRBJ2-7; D is possibly TRBD2 (6 bases). Germline lookup yields CDR1 MDHEN and CDR2 SYDVKM. The CDR3 contains 15 residues. CDR3 amino acids: CVSSQGSGDSYEQYF. CDR3 coding DNA: TGTGTCAGCTCCCAAGGGTCGGGGGACTCCTACGAGCAGTACTTC.

In its sample, this clonotype was seen a few times. This chain connects TRBV29-1 to TRBJ2-7, with TRBD1 identical over 8 bases. Germline CDR1 and CDR2: SQVTM and ANQGSEA. Losses at the gene ends were 6 bases for V and 0 bases for J; bases not matched to a gene: 13. The CDR3 consists of 16 residues. This chain's CDR3 is CSVPPQGAPSSYEQYF. The CDR3 DNA follows: TGCAGCGTCCCCCCGCAGGGGGCCCCGAGCTCCTACGAGCAGTACTTC.

This clonotype was found many times. The J gene is TRBJ2-2, the V gene TRBV11-1, with D maybe TRBD2 (6 bases). CDR3 length equals 15 residues. The germline V gene encodes CDR1 SGHAT and CDR2 FQDESV (reference sequence). Trimming removed 6 bases at V and 3 bases at J, with 14 bases between. As DNA, the CDR3 is TGTGCCAGCAGTTATGGGACTTCGCACACCGGGGAGCTGTTTTTT. Encoded protein: CASSYGTSHTGELFF.

This clonotype has only one observation. This chain uses TRBV4-1 with TRBJ2-2; D gene unclear. V lost 8 bases and J 4 bases, leaving 8 bases between the germline ends. The V gene's germline CDR1 is MGHRA and CDR2 YSYEKL. The CDR3 extends over 12 amino acids. CDR3 in amino acids: CASGWSTGELFF. The CDR3 bases are TGCGCCAGCGGGTGGAGCACCGGGGAGCTGTTTTTT.

This clonotype was seen at least ten times. V and J are TRBV10-1 and TRBJ2-7; D possibly corresponds to TRBD2 (6 bases). Trimming stripped 11 bases from V and 3 bases from J, with 17 bases between. The CDR3 is 13 residues long. Germline values: CDR1 WNHNN, CDR2 SYGVQD (reference sequence). CDR3 sequence reads: CALITGAHYEQYF. CDR3 nucleotide sequence: TGCGCCCTCATCACGGGAGCTCACTACGAGCAGTACTTC.

This clonotype was observed at least ten times. This rearrangement joins TRBV11-2 to TRBJ2-1; D is perhaps TRBD2 (5 bases). Trimming pared 0 bases from V and 4 bases from J, leaving 10 bases between. The germline CDR1 and CDR2 sequences are SGHAT and FQNNGV. This CDR3 comprises 15 residues. The CDR3 nucleotides read TGTGCCAGCAGCTTAGACAGCGGTAGATACAATGAGCAGTTCTTC. It yields the protein CASSLDSGRYNEQFF. The full variable domain, with the rest looked up from reference TRBV11-2 and TRBJ2-1, is EAGVAQSPRYKIIEKRQSVAFWCNPISGHATLYWYQQILGQGPKLLIQFQNNGVVDDSQLPKDRFSAERLKGVDSTLKIQPAKLEDSAVYLCASSLDSGRYNEQFFGPGTRLTVL.